The source of this TCR beta chain is a study of regulatory T cells in long-lasting Graves disease. Construction of the TCR beta libraries employed iRepertoire HTBI primers in conjunction with Arm-PCR of CDR3 regions. One entry per CDR3 protein results from TCRdb running MiXCR on the multiplex PCR reads. Of around 250,000 distinct CDR3 sequences in the sample, 20% are singletons; the top ten hold roughly 13%. This clonotype appeared many times. Time point: newly diagnosed GD, antithyroid drugs for less than 3 months. There was RNA extracted from PBMCs, and the TCR library was made from it. The starting material was peripheral blood mononuclear cells (PBMCs), obtained at new diagnosis, from a patient treated with antithyroid drugs. The source is a female donor with Graves disease.

Here the CDR3 DNA reads TGCGCCAGCAGCCAAGATAGCGGGAGGGAGCAGTTCTTC. Its translation: CASSQDSGREQFF. V is TRBV4-1 and J is TRBJ2-1; 10 positions agree with TRBD2. Trimming cost V 0 bases and J 10 bases; bases outside gene matches: 0. Germline CDR1 is MGHRA and CDR2 is YSYEKL. CDR3 size: 13 residues.